A selection of T cell receptor beta chains follows, all from one sample in a study of blood T cells in healthy people across ages. TCRdb reprocessed the 5' RACE reads via MiXCR and lists one record per CDR3 protein. The sample shows hundreds of thousands of distinct CDR3 sequences, roughly 46% of them seen only once. Sequenced sample: blood. The receptors here all came from a man at least 80 years old in good health. CDR3s include the opening cysteine and the closing phenylalanine or tryptophan. The D gene is left open where the match is weak. Clone size is given for some rows only: seen once, a few or many times, or a class if the clone is expanded.

v_call,d_call,j_call,clone_size,cdr3_nt,cdr3_aa
TRBV5-4,-,TRBJ1-2,many,TGTGCCAGCAGCTTGGATCCAAGACAGTCCGGCTATGGCTACACCTTC,CASSLDPRQSGYGYTF
TRBV20-1,-,TRBJ2-3,many,TGCAGTGCTAGCGTCCAAGGGGTTACGCAGTATTTT,CSASVQGVTQYF
TRBV28,TRBD2,TRBJ2-7,few,TGTGCCAGCAGACTACGACTAGCGGGAGGACTGAGCTACGAGCAGTACTTC,CASRLRLAGGLSYEQYF
TRBV7-3,-,TRBJ2-3,-,TGTGCCAGCAGCTTTGGGACCCGAGATACGCAGTATTTT,CASSFGTRDTQYF
TRBV5-5,-,TRBJ2-5,-,TGTGCCAGCAGCTTACGCCTAACAGCGTACCAAGAGACCCAGTACTTC,CASSLRLTAYQETQYF
TRBV29-1,-,TRBJ2-1,many,TGCAGCGTTGGGGCGCGGGACCACAATGAGCAGTTCTTC,CSVGARDHNEQFF
TRBV4-1,TRBD2,TRBJ2-1,-,TGCGCCAGCAGCCAACGCCCCGGGGGCATGGCCGCCGGGAGGGATAACAATGAGCAGTTCTTC,CASSQRPGGMAAGRDNNEQFF
TRBV5-1,-,TRBJ1-1,few,TGCGCCAGCAGCTTGGAATCCGGGAGGGCCGAAGCTTTCTTT,CASSLESGRAEAFF
TRBV9,-,TRBJ1-1,-,TGTGCCAGCAAAAGAGGTCACTCGAACACTGAAGCTTTCTTT,CASKRGHSNTEAFF
TRBV12-3/TRBV12-4,TRBD1,TRBJ1-6,many,TGTGCCAGCAGCCTGACAGGGGTGAATTCACCCCTCCACTTT,CASSLTGVNSPLHF
TRBV20-1,-,TRBJ2-3,-,TGCAGTGCCAGGGAATTACAGGGGGGGGTGAATACGCAGTATTTT,CSARELQGGVNTQYF
TRBV29-1,-,TRBJ2-6,-,TGCAGCGTACCAGGACCCAGCTCTGGGGCCAACGTCCTGACTTTC,CSVPGPSSGANVLTF
TRBV7-2,TRBD2,TRBJ2-2,-,TGTGCCAGCAGCCCCTCGGGGGGGGCGGCCGGGGAGCTGTTTTTT,CASSPSGGAAGELFF
TRBV7-2,-,TRBJ2-3,-,TGTGCCAGCAGCTGGGGCAGGCCTGACGCCGATACGCAGTATTTT,CASSWGRPDADTQYF
TRBV7-2,-,TRBJ2-1,once,TGTGCCAGCAGCTTAATTCCGTATAATCAGCAGTTCTTC,CASSLIPYNQQFF
TRBV11-3,TRBD1,TRBJ2-3,-,TGTGCCAGCAGCTTCGGGACAGGGGTTACAGATACGCAGTATTTT,CASSFGTGVTDTQYF
TRBV25-1,TRBD2,TRBJ2-5,-,TGTGCCACCCTGCGGGAGGGCTGGGAGACCCAGTACTTC,CATLREGWETQYF
TRBV6-2/TRBV6-3,-,TRBJ1-1,-,TGTGCCAGCAGTTACGGCAGTATCGACACTGAAGCTTTCTTT,CASSYGSIDTEAFF
TRBV5-4,-,TRBJ2-1,-,TGTGCCAGCAGCTTAGGTTCTGGTTACAATGAGCAGTTCTTC,CASSLGSGYNEQFF
TRBV7-9,-,TRBJ1-2,-,TGTGCCAGCAGCATAACCGGGATACAGGGCGGCTACACCTTC,CASSITGIQGGYTF
TRBV12-3/TRBV12-4,TRBD2,TRBJ2-7,many,TGTGCCAGCGGGACTAATCATAACGACGAGCAGTACTTC,CASGTNHNDEQYF
TRBV6-2/TRBV6-3,TRBD2,TRBJ2-1,once,TGTACCAGCAGTGGGGGCCGACTAGCGGGCATCAATGAGCAGTTCTTC,CTSSGGRLAGINEQFF
TRBV2,-,TRBJ2-7,-,TGTGCCAGCAGTGAGGGGGCCTCCTGCGAGCAGTACTTC,CASSEGASCEQYF
TRBV6-2/TRBV6-3,-,TRBJ2-7,many,TGTGCCAGCAGTTACCCAGTGTACGAGCAGTACTTC,CASSYPVYEQYF
TRBV12-3/TRBV12-4,-,TRBJ2-5,-,TGTGCCAGCAGTCAAAGAGGCCCGTTCCAAGAGACCCAGTACTTC,CASSQRGPFQETQYF
TRBV20-1,TRBD2,TRBJ2-1,-,TGCAGTGCCACCGGAACTGGCGGGAGGTACAATGAGCAGTTCTTC,CSATGTGGRYNEQFF
TRBV7-2,TRBD1,TRBJ2-3,many,TGTGCCAGCAGCCCCCGGACAGGGGTTATGGATACGCAGTATTTT,CASSPRTGVMDTQYF
TRBV30,-,TRBJ1-2,-,TGTGCCTGGAGTTGGACAGCTAACTATGGCTACACCTTC,CAWSWTANYGYTF
TRBV30,TRBD2,TRBJ2-7,few,TGTGCCCCCCGGGAGGGGGAAGAGCAGTACTTC,CAPREGEEQYF